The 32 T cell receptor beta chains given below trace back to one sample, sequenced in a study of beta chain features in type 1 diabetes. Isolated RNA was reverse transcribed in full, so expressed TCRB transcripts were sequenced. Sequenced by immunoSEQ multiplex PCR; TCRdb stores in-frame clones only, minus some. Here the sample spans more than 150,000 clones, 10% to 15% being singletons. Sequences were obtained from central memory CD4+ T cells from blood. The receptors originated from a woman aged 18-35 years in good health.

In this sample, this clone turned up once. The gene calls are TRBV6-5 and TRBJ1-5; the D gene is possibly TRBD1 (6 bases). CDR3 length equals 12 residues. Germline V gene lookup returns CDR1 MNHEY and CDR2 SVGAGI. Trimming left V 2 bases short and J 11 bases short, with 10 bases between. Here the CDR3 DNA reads TGTGCCAGCAGTTACACAGGACAGACCCAGCATTTT. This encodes CASSYTGQTQHF.

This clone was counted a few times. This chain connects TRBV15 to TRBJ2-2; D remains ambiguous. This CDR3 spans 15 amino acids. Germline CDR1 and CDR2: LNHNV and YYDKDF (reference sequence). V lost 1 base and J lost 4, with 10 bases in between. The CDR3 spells CATSRVLESTGELFF. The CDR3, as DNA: TGTGCCACCAGCAGAGTTCTAGAGTCCACCGGGGAGCTGTTTTTT.

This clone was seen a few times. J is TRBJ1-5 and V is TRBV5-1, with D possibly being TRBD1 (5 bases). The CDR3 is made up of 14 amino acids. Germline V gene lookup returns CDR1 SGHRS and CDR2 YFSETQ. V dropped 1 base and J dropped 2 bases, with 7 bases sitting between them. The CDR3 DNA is TGCGCCAGCAGCTTGAGGGGTGGCAATCAGCCCCAGCATTTT. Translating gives CASSLRGGNQPQHF.

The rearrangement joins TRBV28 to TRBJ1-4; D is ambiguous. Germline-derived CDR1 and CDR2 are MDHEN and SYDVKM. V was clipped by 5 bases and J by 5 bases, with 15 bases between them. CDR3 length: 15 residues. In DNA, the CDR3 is TGTGCCAGCAGTCTCGCGGGCAGCCAAAATGAAAAACTGTTTTTT. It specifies CASSLAGSQNEKLFF.

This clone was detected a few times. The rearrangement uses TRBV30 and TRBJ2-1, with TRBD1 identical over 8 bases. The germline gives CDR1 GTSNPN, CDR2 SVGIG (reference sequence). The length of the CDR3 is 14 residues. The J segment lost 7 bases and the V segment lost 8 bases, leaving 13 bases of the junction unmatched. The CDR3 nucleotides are TGTGCCAGTACTCGGACAGGGATTGAGAATGAGCAGTTCTTC. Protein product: CASTRTGIENEQFF.

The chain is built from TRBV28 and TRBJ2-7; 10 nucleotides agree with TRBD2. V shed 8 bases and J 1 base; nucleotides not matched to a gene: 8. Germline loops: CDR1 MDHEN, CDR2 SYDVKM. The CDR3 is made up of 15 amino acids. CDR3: CASDKPGLASYEQYF. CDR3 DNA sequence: TGTGCCAGCGACAAACCGGGACTAGCGTCCTACGAGCAGTACTTC.

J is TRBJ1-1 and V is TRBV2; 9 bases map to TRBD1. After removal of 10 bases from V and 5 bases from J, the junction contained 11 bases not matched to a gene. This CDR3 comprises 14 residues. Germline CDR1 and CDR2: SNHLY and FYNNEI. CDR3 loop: CATAAQGARTEAFF. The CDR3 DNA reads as TGTGCCACCGCCGCACAGGGGGCGCGGACTGAAGCTTTCTTT.

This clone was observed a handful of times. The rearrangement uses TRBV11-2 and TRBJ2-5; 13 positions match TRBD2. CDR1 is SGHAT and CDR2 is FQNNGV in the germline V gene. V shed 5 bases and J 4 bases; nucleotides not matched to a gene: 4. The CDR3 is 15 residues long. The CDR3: CASSGTSGIRETQYF. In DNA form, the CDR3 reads TGTGCCAGCAGCGGGACTAGCGGGATTCGAGAGACCCAGTACTTC.

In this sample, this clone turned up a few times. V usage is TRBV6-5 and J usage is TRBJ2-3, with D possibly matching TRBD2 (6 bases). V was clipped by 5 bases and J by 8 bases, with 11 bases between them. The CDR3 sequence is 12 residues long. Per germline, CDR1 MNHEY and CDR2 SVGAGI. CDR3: CASSPTSGTQYF. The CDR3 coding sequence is TGTGCCAGCAGTCCGACTAGTGGTACGCAGTATTTT.

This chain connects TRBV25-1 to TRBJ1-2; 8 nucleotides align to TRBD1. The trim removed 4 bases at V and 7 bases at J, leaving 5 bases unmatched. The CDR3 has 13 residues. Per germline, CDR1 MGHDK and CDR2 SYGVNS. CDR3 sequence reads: CASSADRVGGYTF. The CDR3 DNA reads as TGTGCCAGCAGTGCGGACAGGGTCGGTGGCTACACCTTC.

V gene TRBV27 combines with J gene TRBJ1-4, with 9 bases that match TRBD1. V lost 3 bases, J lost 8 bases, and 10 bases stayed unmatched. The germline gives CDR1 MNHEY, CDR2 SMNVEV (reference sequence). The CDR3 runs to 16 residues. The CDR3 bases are TGTGCCAGCAGTTTTACAGGGGGCACGTCTGGGGAAAAACTGTTTTTT. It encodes CASSFTGGTSGEKLFF.

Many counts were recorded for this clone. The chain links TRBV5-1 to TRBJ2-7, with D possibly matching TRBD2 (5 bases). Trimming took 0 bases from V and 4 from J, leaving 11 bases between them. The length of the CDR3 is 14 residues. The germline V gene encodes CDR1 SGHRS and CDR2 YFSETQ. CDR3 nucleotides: TGCGCCAGCAGCTTGGAAGGCAGGAGGTACGAGCAGTACTTC. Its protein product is CASSLEGRRYEQYF. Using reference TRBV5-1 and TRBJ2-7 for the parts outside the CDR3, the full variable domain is KAGVTQTPRYLIKTRGQQVTLSCSPISGHRSVSWYQQTPGQGLQFLFEYFSETQRNKGNFPGRFSGRQFSNSRSEMNVSTLELGDSALYLCASSLEGRRYEQYFGPGTRLTVT.

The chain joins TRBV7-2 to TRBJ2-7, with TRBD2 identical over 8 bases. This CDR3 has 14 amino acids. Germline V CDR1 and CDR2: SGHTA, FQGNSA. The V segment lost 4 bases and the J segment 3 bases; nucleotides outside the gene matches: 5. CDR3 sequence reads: CASSSGLGFYEQYF. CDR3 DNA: TGTGCCAGCAGCTCGGGACTAGGGTTCTACGAGCAGTACTTC.

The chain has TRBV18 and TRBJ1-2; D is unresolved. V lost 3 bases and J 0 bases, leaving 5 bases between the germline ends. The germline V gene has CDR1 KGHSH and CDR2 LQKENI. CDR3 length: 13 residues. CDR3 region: CASSPGANYGYTF. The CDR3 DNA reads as TGTGCCAGCTCACCCGGAGCTAACTATGGCTACACCTTC. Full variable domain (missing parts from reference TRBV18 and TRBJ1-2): NAGVMQNPRHLVRRRGQEARLRCSPMKGHSHVYWYRQLPEEGLKFMVYLQKENIIDESGMPKERFSAEFPKEGPSILRIQQVVRGDSAAYFCASSPGANYGYTFGSGTRLTVV.

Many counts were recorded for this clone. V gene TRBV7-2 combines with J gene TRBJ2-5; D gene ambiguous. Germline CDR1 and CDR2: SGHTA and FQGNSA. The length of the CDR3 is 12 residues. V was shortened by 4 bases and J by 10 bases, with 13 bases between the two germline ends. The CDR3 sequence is CASSSPPGGQYF. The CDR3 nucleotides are TGTGCCAGCAGCTCGCCCCCGGGTGGCCAGTACTTC.

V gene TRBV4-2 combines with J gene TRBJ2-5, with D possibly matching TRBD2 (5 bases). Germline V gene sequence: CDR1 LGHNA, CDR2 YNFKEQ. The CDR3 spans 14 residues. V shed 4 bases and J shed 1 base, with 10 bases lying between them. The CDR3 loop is CASSRSSGQETQYF. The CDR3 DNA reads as TGTGCCAGCAGCCGAAGCAGCGGCCAAGAGACCCAGTACTTC.

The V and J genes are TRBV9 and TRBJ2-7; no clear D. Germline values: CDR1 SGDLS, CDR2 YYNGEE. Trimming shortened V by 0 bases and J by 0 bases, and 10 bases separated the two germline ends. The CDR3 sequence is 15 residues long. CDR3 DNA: TGTGCCAGCAGCGTAGGGGCGCAAAGCTCCTACGAGCAGTACTTC. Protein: CASSVGAQSSYEQYF.

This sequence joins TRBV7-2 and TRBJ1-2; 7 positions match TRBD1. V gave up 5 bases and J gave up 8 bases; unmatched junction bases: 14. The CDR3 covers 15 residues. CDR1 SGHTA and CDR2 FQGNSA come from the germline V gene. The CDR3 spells CASSPNVDRAGGYTF. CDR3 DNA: TGTGCCAGCAGCCCGAACGTTGACAGGGCGGGGGGCTACACCTTC.

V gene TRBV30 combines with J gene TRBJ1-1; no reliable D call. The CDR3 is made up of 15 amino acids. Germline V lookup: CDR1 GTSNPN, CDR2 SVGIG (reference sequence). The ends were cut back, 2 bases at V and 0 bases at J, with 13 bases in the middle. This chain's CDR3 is CAWSRGGTMNTEAFF. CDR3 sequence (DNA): TGTGCCTGGAGTCGGGGAGGCACCATGAACACTGAAGCTTTCTTT. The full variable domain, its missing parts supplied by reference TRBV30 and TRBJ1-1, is SQTIHQWPATLVQPVGSPLSLECTVEGTSNPNLYWYRQAAGRGLQLLFYSVGIGQISSEVPQNLSASRPQDRQFILSSKKLLLSDSGFYLCAWSRGGTMNTEAFFGQGTRLTVV.

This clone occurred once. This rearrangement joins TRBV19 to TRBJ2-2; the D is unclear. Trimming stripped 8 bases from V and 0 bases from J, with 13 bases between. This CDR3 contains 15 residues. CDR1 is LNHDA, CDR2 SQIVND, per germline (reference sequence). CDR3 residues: CASLPWAPNTGELFF. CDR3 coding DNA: TGTGCCAGTTTACCCTGGGCCCCGAACACCGGGGAGCTGTTTTTT.

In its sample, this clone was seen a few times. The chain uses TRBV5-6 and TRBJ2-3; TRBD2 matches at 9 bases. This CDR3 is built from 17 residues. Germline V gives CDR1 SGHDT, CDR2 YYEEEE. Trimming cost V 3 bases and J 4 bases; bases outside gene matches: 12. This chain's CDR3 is CASSSLLAGASADTQYF. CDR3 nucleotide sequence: TGTGCCAGCAGCTCCCTCTTAGCGGGAGCTTCAGCAGATACGCAGTATTTT.

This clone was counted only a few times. The CDR3 reads CASMLDLNTEAFF. DNA for the CDR3: TGTGCCAGCATGTTAGACTTAAACACTGAAGCTTTCTTT. The genes are TRBV6-5 and TRBJ1-1; D gene unclear. The V gene's germline CDR1 is MNHEY and CDR2 SVGAGI. V was clipped by 7 bases and J by 2 bases, with 11 bases between them. CDR3 size: 13 residues.

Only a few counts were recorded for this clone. As DNA, the CDR3 is TGCGCCAGCAGGCTTGGTGGAGGGGCCCACTCTGGGGCCAACGTCCTGACTTTC. Translation: CASRLGGGAHSGANVLTF. The chain recombines TRBV5-1 with TRBJ2-6; possible D gene TRBD2, 6 bases. Germline V gene lookup returns CDR1 SGHRS and CDR2 YFSETQ. This CDR3 is 18 amino acids long. Trimming pared 5 bases from V and 0 bases from J, leaving 18 bases between.

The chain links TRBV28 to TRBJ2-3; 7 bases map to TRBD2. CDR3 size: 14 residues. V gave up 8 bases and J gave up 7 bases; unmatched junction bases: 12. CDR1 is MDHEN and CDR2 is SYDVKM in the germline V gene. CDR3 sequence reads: CASWGAGSAYTQYF. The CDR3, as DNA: TGTGCCAGCTGGGGAGCGGGGAGCGCGTATACGCAGTATTTT.

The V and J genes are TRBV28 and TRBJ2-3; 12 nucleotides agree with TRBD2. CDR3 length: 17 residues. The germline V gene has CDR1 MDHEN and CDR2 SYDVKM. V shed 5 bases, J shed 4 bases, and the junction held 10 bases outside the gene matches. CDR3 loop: CASSPPRLAGVPDTQYF. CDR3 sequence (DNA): TGTGCCAGCAGTCCGCCACGACTAGCGGGAGTCCCAGATACGCAGTATTTT.

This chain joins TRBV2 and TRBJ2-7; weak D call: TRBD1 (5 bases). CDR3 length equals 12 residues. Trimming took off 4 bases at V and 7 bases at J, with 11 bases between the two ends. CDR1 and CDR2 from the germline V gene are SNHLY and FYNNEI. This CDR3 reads CASSGTSREQYF. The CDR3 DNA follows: TGTGCCAGCAGTGGGACATCTAGGGAGCAGTACTTC. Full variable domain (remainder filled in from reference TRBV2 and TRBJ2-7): EPEVTQTPSHQVTQMGQEVILRCVPISNHLYFYWYRQILGQKVEFLVSFYNNEISEKSEIFDDQFSVERPDGSNFTLKIRSTKLEDSAMYFCASSGTSREQYFGPGTRLTVT.

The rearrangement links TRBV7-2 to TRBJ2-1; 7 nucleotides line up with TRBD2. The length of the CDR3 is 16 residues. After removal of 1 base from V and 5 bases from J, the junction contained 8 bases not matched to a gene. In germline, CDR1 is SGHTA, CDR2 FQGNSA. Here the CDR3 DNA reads TGTGCCAGCAGCTTAGTAGTGGGGGGGTGGGACAATGAGCAGTTCTTC. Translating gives CASSLVVGGWDNEQFF.

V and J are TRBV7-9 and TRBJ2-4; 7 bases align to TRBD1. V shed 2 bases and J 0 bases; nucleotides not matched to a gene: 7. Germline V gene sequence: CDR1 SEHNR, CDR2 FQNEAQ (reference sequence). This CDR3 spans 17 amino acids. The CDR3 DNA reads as TGTGCCAGCAGCTTACGGACAGGAGCTTTAGCCAAAAACATTCAGTACTTC. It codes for CASSLRTGALAKNIQYF.

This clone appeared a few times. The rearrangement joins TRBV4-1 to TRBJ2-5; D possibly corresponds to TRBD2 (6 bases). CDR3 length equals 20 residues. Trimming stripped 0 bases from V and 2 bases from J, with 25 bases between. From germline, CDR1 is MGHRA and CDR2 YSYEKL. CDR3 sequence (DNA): TGCGCCAGCAGCCAAGAGAAGCGCAGGTTTATGGCGGGGATTCAAGAGACCCAGTACTTC. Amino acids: CASSQEKRRFMAGIQETQYF.

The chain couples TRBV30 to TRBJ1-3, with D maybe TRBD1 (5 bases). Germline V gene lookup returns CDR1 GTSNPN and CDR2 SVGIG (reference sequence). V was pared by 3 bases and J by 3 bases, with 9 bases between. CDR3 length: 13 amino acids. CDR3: CAWRGRLGNTIYF. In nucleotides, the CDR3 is TGTGCCTGGAGGGGGCGGCTTGGAAACACCATATATTTT.

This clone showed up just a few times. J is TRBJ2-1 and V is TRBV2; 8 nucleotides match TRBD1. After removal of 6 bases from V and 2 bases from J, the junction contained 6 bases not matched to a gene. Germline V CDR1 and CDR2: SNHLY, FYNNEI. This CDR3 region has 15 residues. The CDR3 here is CASRADRGAYNEQFF. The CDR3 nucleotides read TGTGCCAGCAGAGCCGACAGGGGAGCCTACAATGAGCAGTTCTTC. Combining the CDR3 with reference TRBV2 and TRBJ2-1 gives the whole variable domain EPEVTQTPSHQVTQMGQEVILRCVPISNHLYFYWYRQILGQKVEFLVSFYNNEISEKSEIFDDQFSVERPDGSNFTLKIRSTKLEDSAMYFCASRADRGAYNEQFFGPGTRLTVL.

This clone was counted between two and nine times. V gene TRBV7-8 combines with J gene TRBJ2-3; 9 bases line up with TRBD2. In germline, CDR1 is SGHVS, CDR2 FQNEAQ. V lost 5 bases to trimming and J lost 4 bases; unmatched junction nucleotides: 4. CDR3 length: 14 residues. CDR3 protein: CASSHGGGADTQYF. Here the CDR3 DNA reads TGTGCCAGCAGCCACGGCGGGGGGGCAGATACGCAGTATTTT. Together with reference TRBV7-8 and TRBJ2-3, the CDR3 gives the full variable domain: GAGVSQSPRYKVAKRGQDVALRCDPISGHVSLFWYQQALGQGPEFLTYFQNEAQLDKSGLPSDRFFAERPEGSVSTLKIQRTQQEDSAVYLCASSHGGGADTQYFGPGTRLTVL.